Following are 29 T cell receptor beta chains from one sample sequenced in a study of neurological immune-mediated disorders. MiXCR, run by TCRdb on the 5' RACE reads, gives a single entry per CDR3 protein. The sample has about 120,000 distinct CDR3 sequences; 3% to 3.5% are singletons. The material sequenced was PBMCs. These receptors were obtained from a woman in her twenties or thirties with multiple sclerosis.

The V call is TRBV20-1, the J call TRBJ2-7, with no clear D. Germline lookup yields CDR1 DFQATT and CDR2 SNEGSKA (reference sequence). This CDR3 contains 12 residues. V lost 6 bases, J lost 2 bases, and 11 bases lay in between. The CDR3 DNA sequence: TGCAGTGCAAAACAGAACCCCTACGAGCAGTACTTC. This translates into CSAKQNPYEQYF.

This clonotype was counted at least ten times. This rearrangement joins TRBV7-8 to TRBJ2-2; possible D gene TRBD2, 6 bases. With 5 bases removed from V and 4 bases from J, the gap between germline ends came to 17 bases. Germline CDR1 reads SGHVS; CDR2 reads FQNEAQ. The CDR3 extends over 16 amino acids. The CDR3 sequence: CASSPRGRRGTGELFF. The CDR3 bases are TGTGCCAGCAGCCCCCGTGGCAGGCGGGGCACCGGGGAGCTGTTTTTT.

This clonotype was recorded many times. The V gene is TRBV20-1, the J gene TRBJ1-2; 9 positions agree with TRBD1. The germline V gene has CDR1 DFQATT and CDR2 SNEGSKA (reference sequence). V lost 2 bases, J lost 0 bases, and 4 bases stayed unmatched. This CDR3 region has 15 residues. CDR3 sequence: CSARMDRGANYGYTF. CDR3 coding DNA: TGCAGTGCTAGAATGGACAGGGGAGCTAACTATGGCTACACCTTC.

This clonotype has ten or more counts. The chain employs TRBV10-3 and TRBJ2-1; the match to TRBD2 covers 14 bases. CDR3 size: 17 residues. V gave up 6 bases and J gave up 2 bases; unmatched junction bases: 6. From germline, CDR1 is ENHRY and CDR2 SYGVKD. The CDR3 sequence: CAISRTSGGSTYNEQFF. In nucleotides, the CDR3 is TGTGCCATCAGCCGGACTAGCGGGGGGAGCACCTACAATGAGCAGTTCTTC.

This clonotype appeared a few times. The rearrangement uses TRBV7-8 and TRBJ2-7; maybe TRBD1 (6 bases). CDR3 length: 14 residues. Looked up from germline, CDR1 is SGHVS and CDR2 is FQNEAQ. Trimming stripped 7 bases from V and 2 bases from J, with 15 bases between. This CDR3 is CASTFDRTAYEQYF. DNA of the CDR3: TGTGCCAGCACCTTCGACAGGACTGCCTACGAGCAGTACTTC.

This clonotype counts as medium-sized. This chain links TRBV24-1 with TRBJ2-1; 11 nucleotides agree with TRBD2. The length of the CDR3 is 16 residues. With V trimmed by 4 bases and J by 6 bases, 7 bases remained unmatched. Germline assignment: CDR1 KGHDR and CDR2 SFDVKD. The CDR3 spells CATSDSGTSGINEQFF. CDR3 coding DNA: TGTGCCACCAGTGACTCCGGGACTAGCGGCATCAATGAGCAGTTCTTC.

This clonotype was detected many times. DNA for the CDR3: TGCGCCAGCAGCTTGGAGTGGAGCTCCTACGAGCAGTACTTC. Its translation: CASSLEWSSYEQYF. V usage is TRBV5-1 and J usage is TRBJ2-7, with D unresolved. The V end was cut by 0 bases, the J end by 0 bases, with 7 bases between. Germline V gene lookup returns CDR1 SGHRS and CDR2 YFSETQ. This CDR3 has 14 residues.

This clonotype was recorded at least ten times. The J gene is TRBJ2-7, the V gene TRBV7-2; perhaps D is TRBD1 or TRBD2 (5 bases each). The CDR3 consists of 13 residues. CDR1 and CDR2 (germline): SGHTA, FQGNSA. Deletions cut 7 bases from V and 8 bases from J, with 18 bases between. CDR3 protein: CASTVPGRSQQYF. The CDR3 DNA reads as TGTGCCAGCACCGTACCGGGACGGTCTCAGCAGTACTTC.

This clonotype has only a few counts. V is TRBV30 and J is TRBJ1-1, with D uncertain. The germline gives CDR1 GTSNPN, CDR2 SVGIG (reference sequence). V was cut by 3 bases and J by 3 bases, with 8 bases left in between. The CDR3 extends over 12 amino acids. The CDR3 protein is CAWRITDTEAFF. CDR3 nucleotide sequence: TGTGCCTGGAGGATAACAGACACTGAAGCTTTCTTT.

This clonotype has a count of ten or more. The chain has TRBV5-5 and TRBJ2-4; D not certain. Germline V gives CDR1 SGHKS, CDR2 YYEKEE (reference sequence). Trimming removed 0 bases at V and 6 bases at J, with 13 bases between. The CDR3 is 15 amino acids. The CDR3 loop is CASSLGRSEINIQYF. The CDR3 DNA follows: TGTGCCAGCAGCTTGGGCAGGTCCGAAATAAACATTCAGTACTTC.

This clonotype was picked up many times. The chain carries TRBV20-1 and TRBJ2-5, with D tentatively TRBD1 (6 bases). The CDR3 covers 16 residues. Germline CDR1 DFQATT, CDR2 SNEGSKA (reference sequence). Trimming pared 4 bases from V and 5 bases from J, leaving 23 bases between. CDR3: CSATIPWDAQGETQYF. Here the CDR3 DNA reads TGCAGTGCTACCATCCCGTGGGATGCGCAGGGGGAGACCCAGTACTTC.

This clonotype was recorded many times. The CDR3 here is CATGAGGVADTQYF. Here the CDR3 DNA reads TGTGCCACCGGAGCCGGGGGCGTTGCAGATACGCAGTATTTT. The chain uses TRBV15 and TRBJ2-3; either TRBD1 or TRBD2 may supply D (6 bases each). V lost 8 bases and J lost 4, with 16 bases in between. The CDR3 length is 14 residues. Germline V gene sequence: CDR1 LNHNV, CDR2 YYDKDF (reference sequence). Together with reference TRBV15 and TRBJ2-3, the CDR3 gives the full variable domain: DAMVIQNPRYQVTQFGKPVTLSCSQTLNHNVMYWYQQKSSQAPKLLFHYYDKDFNNEADTPDNFQSRRPNTSFCFLDIRSPGLGDTAMYLCATGAGGVADTQYFGPGTRLTVL.

This clonotype was seen more than once but under ten times. The rearrangement links TRBV5-1 to TRBJ2-3; the match to TRBD2 covers 7 bases. The CDR3 contains 16 residues. Germline V lookup: CDR1 SGHRS, CDR2 YFSETQ. After removal of 0 bases from V and 4 bases from J, the junction contained 8 bases not matched to a gene. For the CDR3, the DNA is TGCGCCAGCAGCTTGGCGGCTAGCGGCCATTCAGATACGCAGTATTTT. Residues: CASSLAASGHSDTQYF. Full variable domain (outside the CDR3, taken from reference TRBV5-1 and TRBJ2-3): KAGVTQTPRYLIKTRGQQVTLSCSPISGHRSVSWYQQTPGQGLQFLFEYFSETQRNKGNFPGRFSGRQFSNSRSEMNVSTLELGDSALYLCASSLAASGHSDTQYFGPGTRLTVL.

This clonotype has ten or more counts. This rearrangement joins TRBV12-3 or TRBV12-4 to TRBJ1-4; D is undetermined. The V gene lost 5 bases and the J gene lost 6 bases, with 16 bases spanning the gap. The CDR3 extends over 15 amino acids. The CDR3 sequence is CASSPPGKGDEKLFF. The CDR3 DNA sequence: TGTGCCAGCAGTCCACCTGGGAAGGGAGATGAAAAACTGTTTTTT.

This clonotype was counted at least ten times. The V and J genes are TRBV12-3 or TRBV12-4 and TRBJ2-7; D possibly corresponds to TRBD2 (6 bases). V was cut by 5 bases and J by 3 bases, with 8 bases left in between. The CDR3 totals 12 residues. The CDR3 sequence: CASSRDFYEQYF. CDR3 DNA: TGTGCCAGCAGTCGGGACTTCTACGAGCAGTACTTC.

This clonotype was seen many times. The genes are TRBV20-1 and TRBJ2-1; TRBD2 might be the D (6 bases). CDR3 length: 14 amino acids. The V gene's germline CDR1 is DFQATT and CDR2 SNEGSKA (reference sequence). For the CDR3, the DNA is TGCAGCCTCTGGCGGGGCAGCTCCTACAATGAGCAGTTCTTC. Translated: CSLWRGSSYNEQFF.

This clonotype was counted ten times or more. This chain connects TRBV5-1 to TRBJ1-1, with D unclear. This CDR3 region has 14 residues. Per the germline V gene, CDR1 is SGHRS and CDR2 is YFSETQ. Trimming shortened V by 0 bases and J by 1 base, and 7 bases separated the two germline ends. The CDR3 region is CASSLDSTNTEAFF. CDR3 nucleotides: TGCGCCAGCAGCTTGGACAGTACGAACACTGAAGCTTTCTTT.

This clonotype was seen repeatedly, ten times or more. The gene calls are TRBV29-1 and TRBJ2-3; D gene unclear. V lost 7 bases, J lost 4 bases, and 18 bases lay in between. Germline-derived CDR1 and CDR2 are SQVTM and ANQGSEA. The CDR3 is made up of 14 amino acids. The CDR3 sequence: CSALAGGGADTQYF. CDR3 nucleotide sequence: TGCAGCGCATTAGCAGGCGGTGGGGCAGATACGCAGTATTTT.

This clonotype was observed at least ten times. The chain couples TRBV24-1 to TRBJ2-3, with D perhaps TRBD2 (6 bases). The CDR3 loop spans 15 amino acids. Germline V gene lookup returns CDR1 KGHDR and CDR2 SFDVKD. V was shortened by 12 bases and J by 0 bases, with 18 bases between the two germline ends. As DNA, the CDR3 is TGTGCCCGGGCCCGGGGGATAGTAAGCACAGATACGCAGTATTTT. It translates to CARARGIVSTDTQYF.

Turning to this clonotype: A much larger clone lies a single base off, so this may be a read error. V is TRBV6-5 and J is TRBJ1-1; the D gene is possibly TRBD1 (5 bases). CDR1 and CDR2 (germline): MNHEY, SVGAGI. The CDR3 runs 15 residues. The CDR3 bases are TGCGCCAGCAGCTTGAACAGCAGGGAGAACACTGAAGCTTTCTTT. It encodes CASSLNSRENTEAFF.

The chain employs TRBV6-2 or TRBV6-3 and TRBJ2-7; the match to TRBD1 covers 8 bases. The V gene's germline CDR1 is MNHEY and CDR2 SVGEGT. The trim removed 2 bases at V and 3 bases at J, leaving 9 bases unmatched. The CDR3 length is 16 residues. The CDR3 reads CASSYSGQGFYYEQYF. CDR3 sequence (DNA): TGTGCCAGCAGTTACAGTGGACAGGGCTTTTACTACGAGCAGTACTTC.

This clonotype showed up many times. This chain connects TRBV7-2 to TRBJ2-2; 7 nucleotides line up with TRBD2. V gave up 2 bases and J gave up 6 bases; unmatched junction bases: 9. The CDR3 sequence is 16 residues long. Germline V gene lookup returns CDR1 SGHTA and CDR2 FQGNSA. CDR3 sequence reads: CASSLHAGRASGELFF. Here the CDR3 DNA reads TGTGCCAGCAGCTTACATGCAGGGAGGGCATCCGGGGAGCTGTTTTTT.

This clonotype was detected ten times or more. V and J are TRBV9 and TRBJ1-4; TRBD1 might be the D (5 bases). The CDR3 length is 15 residues. In germline, CDR1 is SGDLS, CDR2 YYNGEE. The V end lost 3 bases, the J end lost 8 bases, and 17 bases lay between the germline ends. CDR3 amino acids: CASSAQLRKGEKLFF. CDR3 DNA sequence: TGTGCCAGCAGCGCACAACTGCGGAAGGGGGAAAAACTGTTTTTT. The variable domain in full, with the rest retrieved from reference TRBV9 and TRBJ1-4, is DSGVTQTPKHLITATGQRVTLRCSPRSGDLSVYWYQQSLDQGLQFLIQYYNGEERAKGNILERFSAQQFPDLHSELNLSSLELGDSALYFCASSAQLRKGEKLFFGSGTQLSVL.

This clonotype occurred many times. CDR3 region: CAISGKGDSNYGYTF. DNA for the CDR3: TGTGCCATCAGTGGAAAAGGAGACTCCAACTATGGCTACACCTTC. This rearrangement joins TRBV10-3 to TRBJ1-2; no clear D. There are 15 residues in the CDR3. Germline V gene data show CDR1 as ENHRY and CDR2 as SYGVKD. The V end was cut by 4 bases, the J end by 2 bases, with 14 bases between.

This clonotype showed up many times. CDR3 sequence: CASSQAPAESSYNEQFF. The CDR3 DNA follows: TGCGCCAGCAGCCAAGCCCCGGCGGAGAGCTCCTACAATGAGCAGTTCTTC. J is TRBJ2-1 and V is TRBV4-1; D remains ambiguous. The V end was cut by 1 base, the J end by 0 bases, with 13 bases between. Germline values: CDR1 MGHRA, CDR2 YSYEKL. The CDR3 extends over 17 amino acids.

The J gene is TRBJ1-4, the V gene TRBV14, with 7 bases fitting TRBD1. The junction had 3 bases not matched to a gene; V was cut back by 3 bases and J by 11 bases. The germline V gene encodes CDR1 SGHDN and CDR2 FVKESK. CDR3 length equals 12 residues. The CDR3 bases are TGTGCCAGCAGCCACCTGACAGGGAAACTGTTTTTT. Translating gives CASSHLTGKLFF.

Ten or more counts support this clonotype. The chain uses TRBV5-1 and TRBJ1-1; a weak D match, TRBD1 (5 bases). CDR1 and CDR2 (germline): SGHRS, YFSETQ. Trimming pared 3 bases from V and 5 bases from J, leaving 8 bases between. The CDR3 totals 12 residues. CDR3 amino acids: CASSWGGTEAFF. CDR3 DNA: TGCGCCAGCAGCTGGGGGGGTACTGAAGCTTTCTTT. Variable domain in full (rest from reference TRBV5-1 and TRBJ1-1): KAGVTQTPRYLIKTRGQQVTLSCSPISGHRSVSWYQQTPGQGLQFLFEYFSETQRNKGNFPGRFSGRQFSNSRSEMNVSTLELGDSALYLCASSWGGTEAFFGQGTRLTVV.

This clonotype was found many times. The chain is built from TRBV7-9 and TRBJ1-5; no clear D. CDR3 size: 14 residues. V lost 4 bases to trimming and J lost 2 bases, with 9 bases between them. Per the germline V gene, CDR1 is SEHNR and CDR2 is FQNEAQ (reference sequence). The CDR3 protein is CASSSARGNQPQHF. The CDR3 coding sequence is TGTGCCAGCAGCTCTGCCAGAGGCAATCAGCCCCAGCATTTT. The full variable domain, in which reference TRBV7-9 and TRBJ1-5 provide the parts outside the CDR3, is DTGVSQNPRHKITKRGQNVTFRCDPISEHNRLYWYRQTLGQGPEFLTYFQNEAQLEKSRLLSDRFSAERPKGSFSTLEIQRTEQGDSAMYLCASSSARGNQPQHFGDGTRLSIL.

This clonotype came up many times. V usage is TRBV29-1 and J usage is TRBJ1-2; D call uncertain. Germline CDR1 is SQVTM and CDR2 is ANQGSEA. V dropped 7 bases and J dropped 5 bases, with 20 bases sitting between them. This CDR3 region has 14 residues. CDR3 region: CSALGLTQGYGYTF. Here the CDR3 DNA reads TGCAGCGCCCTAGGCCTGACACAAGGGTATGGCTACACCTTC.